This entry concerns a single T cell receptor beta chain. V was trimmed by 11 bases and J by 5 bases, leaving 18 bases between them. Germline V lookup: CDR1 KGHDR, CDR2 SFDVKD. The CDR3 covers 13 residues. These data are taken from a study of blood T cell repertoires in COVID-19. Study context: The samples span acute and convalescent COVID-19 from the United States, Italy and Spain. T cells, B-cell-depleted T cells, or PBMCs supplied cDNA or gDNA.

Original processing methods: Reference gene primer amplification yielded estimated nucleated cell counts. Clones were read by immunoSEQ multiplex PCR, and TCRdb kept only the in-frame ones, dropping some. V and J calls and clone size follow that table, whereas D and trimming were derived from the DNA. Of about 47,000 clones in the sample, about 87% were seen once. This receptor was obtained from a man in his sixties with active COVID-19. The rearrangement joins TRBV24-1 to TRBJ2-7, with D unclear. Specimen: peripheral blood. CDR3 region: CANIDKAWDEQYF. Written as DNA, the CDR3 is TGTGCCAATATAGACAAGGCTTGGGACGAGCAGTACTTC.